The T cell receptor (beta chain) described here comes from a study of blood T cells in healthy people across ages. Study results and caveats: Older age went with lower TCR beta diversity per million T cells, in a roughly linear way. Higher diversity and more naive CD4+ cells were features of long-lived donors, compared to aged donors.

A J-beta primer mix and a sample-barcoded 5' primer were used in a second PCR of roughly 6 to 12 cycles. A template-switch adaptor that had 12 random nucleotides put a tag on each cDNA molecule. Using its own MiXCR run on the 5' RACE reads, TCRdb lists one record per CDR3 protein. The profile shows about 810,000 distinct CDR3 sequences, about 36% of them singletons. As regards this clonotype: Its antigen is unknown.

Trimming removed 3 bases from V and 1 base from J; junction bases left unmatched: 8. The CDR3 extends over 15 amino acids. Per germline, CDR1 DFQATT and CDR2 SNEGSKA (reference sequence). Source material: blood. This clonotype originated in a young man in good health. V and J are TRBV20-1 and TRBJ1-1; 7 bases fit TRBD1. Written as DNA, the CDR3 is TGCAGTGCTAGTTGGGCTTCAGGGGGGAACACTGAAGCTTTCTTT. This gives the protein CSASWASGGNTEAFF.